The 27 T cell receptor beta chains in this list originate from one sample, sequenced in a study of blood T cell repertoires in COVID-19. The repertoire was sequenced with immunoSEQ multiplex PCR; TCRdb's copy has only in-frame clones and lacks some. The sample contains some 110,000 clones, around nine tenths of which appear only once. Sequenced sample: peripheral blood. These receptors all stem from a human donor in a cohort sampled during active COVID-19.

The chain carries TRBV7-2 and TRBJ1-1, with D possibly being TRBD1 (6 bases). Trimming pared 5 bases from V and 0 bases from J, leaving 22 bases between. The V gene's germline CDR1 is SGHTA and CDR2 FQGNSA. CDR3 length: 18 amino acids. The chain's CDR3 is CASSLRPRGPLMNTEAFF. The CDR3 DNA sequence: TGTGCCAGCAGCCTAAGACCCAGGGGACCGCTCATGAACACTGAAGCTTTCTTT.

The chain links TRBV19 to TRBJ2-1, with D possibly matching TRBD2 (6 bases). Deletions cut 6 bases from V and 7 bases from J, with 13 bases between. Germline values: CDR1 LNHDA, CDR2 SQIVND (reference sequence). The CDR3 length is 13 residues. The CDR3 sequence is CASSVGLANEQFF. The CDR3 DNA sequence: TGTGCCAGTAGCGTTGGTCTAGCGAATGAGCAGTTCTTC.

The chain recombines TRBV5-1 with TRBJ2-1, with D maybe TRBD1 (6 bases). This CDR3 is 14 amino acids long. CDR1 SGHRS and CDR2 YFSETQ come from the germline V gene. The V end was cut by 3 bases, the J end by 1 base, with 8 bases between. The CDR3: CASSWTVSYNEQFF. The CDR3 DNA reads as TGCGCCAGCAGCTGGACAGTTTCCTACAATGAGCAGTTCTTC.

This chain uses TRBV18 with TRBJ1-1, with a possible D match to TRBD1 (5 bases). The V and J ends lost 3 bases and 0 bases respectively, with 8 bases between them. Germline CDR1 is KGHSH and CDR2 is LQKENI. The CDR3 consists of 14 residues. The CDR3 nucleotides are TGTGCCAGCTCACCTGACAGTCTGAACACTGAAGCTTTCTTT. Its translation: CASSPDSLNTEAFF.

The chain recombines TRBV19 with TRBJ2-7, with TRBD1 matching over 7 bases. CDR1 LNHDA and CDR2 SQIVND come from the germline V gene (reference sequence). This CDR3 is built from 14 residues. V shed 5 bases and J 0 bases; nucleotides not matched to a gene: 4. For the CDR3, the DNA is TGTGCCAGTAGTGTCGACAGGGACTCCTACGAGCAGTACTTC. Translating it yields CASSVDRDSYEQYF.

The rearrangement links TRBV11-3 to TRBJ1-1; the D is unclear. Germline-derived CDR1 and CDR2 are SGHNT and YENEEA. CDR3 size: 13 residues. Trimming left V 3 bases short and J 0 bases short, with 5 bases between. DNA for the CDR3: TGTGCCAGCAGCTTCCAGGTGAACACTGAAGCTTTCTTT. This gives the protein CASSFQVNTEAFF. The full variable domain, completed using reference TRBV11-3 and TRBJ1-1, is EAGVVQSPRYKIIEKKQPVAFWCNPISGHNTLYWYLQNLGQGPELLIRYENEEAVDDSQLPKDRFSAERLKGVDSTLKIQPAELGDSAVYLCASSFQVNTEAFFGQGTRLTVV.

The chain links TRBV13 to TRBJ2-1, with 10 bases matching TRBD2. CDR1 and CDR2 (germline): PRHDT, FYEKMQ (reference sequence). The J segment lost 7 bases and the V segment lost 5 bases, leaving 8 bases of the junction unmatched. The CDR3 has 15 residues. CDR3 sequence (DNA): TGTGCCAGCAGCAAGCGGGGGGGCCCGGGGAATGAGCAGTTCTTC. It specifies CASSKRGGPGNEQFF.

This chain connects TRBV6-5 to TRBJ2-7, with D perhaps matching TRBD2 (5 bases). CDR3 length equals 13 residues. Germline V CDR1 and CDR2: MNHEY, SVGAGI. V lost 6 bases to trimming and J lost 2 bases, with 11 bases between them. CDR3 sequence: CASRSSGPYEQYF. In DNA form, the CDR3 reads TGTGCCAGCAGAAGCAGCGGACCCTACGAGCAGTACTTC.

V usage is TRBV4-1 and J usage is TRBJ1-5, with 7 nucleotides matching TRBD1. V lost 4 bases, J lost 4 bases, and 13 bases stayed unmatched. Germline V CDR1 and CDR2: MGHRA, YSYEKL. CDR3 length: 17 amino acids. CDR3 residues: CASSPRGDSERNQPQHF. The CDR3 DNA reads TGCGCCAGCAGCCCGCGGGGGGACAGTGAACGAAATCAGCCCCAGCATTTT.

This clone was counted between two and nine times. The chain couples TRBV5-4 to TRBJ1-1; a possible D gene is TRBD1 (5 bases). This CDR3 comprises 18 residues. Germline-derived CDR1 and CDR2 are SGHNT and YYREEE (reference sequence). V lost 1 base and J lost 1, with 20 bases in between. CDR3 DNA sequence: TGTGCCAGCAGCTTGCGTGTGGTTAGGGGCTTTAAGAACACTGAAGCTTTCTTT. Encoded protein: CASSLRVVRGFKNTEAFF.

This chain connects TRBV6-5 to TRBJ2-3; 9 bases agree with TRBD2. This CDR3 contains 15 residues. V lost 8 bases and J lost 4; bases outside the gene matches: 10. CDR1 is MNHEY, CDR2 SVGAGI, per germline. The CDR3 sequence: CASQWTSVSPDTQYF. DNA of the CDR3: TGTGCCAGCCAGTGGACTAGCGTCAGCCCAGATACGCAGTATTTT.

The chain combines TRBV6-1 with TRBJ1-1, with unresolved D. V was cut by 3 bases and J by 12 bases, with 17 bases left in between. The CDR3 covers 13 residues. Germline loops: CDR1 MNHNS, CDR2 SASEGT. CDR3 sequence: CASSDGGPLATFF. In DNA form, the CDR3 reads TGTGCCAGCAGTGATGGAGGGCCGTTAGCGACTTTCTTT.

This clone was picked up one time. The rearrangement uses TRBV5-6 and TRBJ2-1; D may be TRBD2 (6 bases). The germline V gene has CDR1 SGHDT and CDR2 YYEEEE. This CDR3 has 18 residues. The V end lost 4 bases, the J end lost 3 bases, and 23 bases lay between the germline ends. The CDR3 spells CASSLLVPRGGDYNEQFF. The DNA for the CDR3 is TGTGCCAGCAGCCTATTGGTCCCCCGTGGAGGGGACTACAATGAGCAGTTCTTC.

The chain employs TRBV11-2 and TRBJ2-7; 9 positions match TRBD1. The CDR3 is made up of 16 amino acids. V shed 2 bases and J 1 base; nucleotides not matched to a gene: 6. Per the germline V gene, CDR1 is SGHAT and CDR2 is FQNNGV. The CDR3: CASSLLGTGRSYEQYF. The CDR3 coding sequence is TGTGCCAGCAGCTTACTCGGGACAGGGCGATCCTACGAGCAGTACTTC.

This chain uses TRBV30 with TRBJ2-1; 10 nucleotides match TRBD2. Germline CDR1 GTSNPN, CDR2 SVGIG (reference sequence). V lost 7 bases to trimming and J lost 8 bases; unmatched junction nucleotides: 5. CDR3 length: 12 amino acids. The chain's CDR3 is CASSGGSHEQFF. The CDR3 nucleotides are TGTGCCTCTAGCGGGGGTAGTCATGAGCAGTTCTTC.

This chain links TRBV18 with TRBJ1-2, with D tentatively TRBD1 (5 bases). V was pared by 1 base and J by 3 bases, with 12 bases between. The length of the CDR3 is 15 residues. Germline CDR1 is KGHSH and CDR2 is LQKENI. CDR3 protein: CASSPLLAGHYGYTF. The CDR3 DNA reads TGTGCCAGCTCACCACTCCTCGCAGGGCACTATGGCTACACCTTC. The variable domain in full, with the rest retrieved from reference TRBV18 and TRBJ1-2, is NAGVMQNPRHLVRRRGQEARLRCSPMKGHSHVYWYRQLPEEGLKFMVYLQKENIIDESGMPKERFSAEFPKEGPSILRIQQVVRGDSAAYFCASSPLLAGHYGYTFGSGTRLTVV.

The J gene is TRBJ2-1, the V gene TRBV19; 7 bases line up with TRBD2. CDR1 is LNHDA, CDR2 SQIVND, per germline (reference sequence). The length of the CDR3 is 16 residues. The junction had 8 bases not matched to a gene; V was cut back by 6 bases and J by 0 bases. The CDR3 nucleotides read TGTGCCAGTAGCCCACTAGCGTTGAGCTCCTACAATGAGCAGTTCTTC. This translates into CASSPLALSSYNEQFF.

The gene calls are TRBV4-1 and TRBJ2-1; perhaps TRBD2 as D (5 bases). The CDR3 is made up of 16 amino acids. Trimming pared 4 bases from V and 8 bases from J, leaving 21 bases between. Germline V gives CDR1 MGHRA, CDR2 YSYEKL. The CDR3, as DNA: TGCGCCAGCAGCCGCATTACCAACGATGAGGGCTATGAGCAGTTCTTC. Translation gives CASSRITNDEGYEQFF.

This chain uses TRBV9 with TRBJ1-1; 8 nucleotides match TRBD1. Germline V gene lookup returns CDR1 SGDLS and CDR2 YYNGEE. The CDR3 has 15 amino acids. V gave up 3 bases and J gave up 4 bases; unmatched junction bases: 8. CDR3 protein: CASSDRQGPGTEAFF. In nucleotides, the CDR3 is TGTGCCAGCAGCGATCGACAGGGGCCGGGCACTGAAGCTTTCTTT. Filled out from reference TRBV9 and TRBJ1-1, the complete variable domain reads DSGVTQTPKHLITATGQRVTLRCSPRSGDLSVYWYQQSLDQGLQFLIQYYNGEERAKGNILERFSAQQFPDLHSELNLSSLELGDSALYFCASSDRQGPGTEAFFGQGTRLTVV.

CDR3 in DNA: TGTGCCAGCAGCTTGGCTCCCGCTACAGGGCGACAGTTCTTC. Residues: CASSLAPATGRQFF. The V gene is TRBV7-8, the J gene TRBJ2-1; perhaps TRBD1 as D (6 bases). This CDR3 comprises 14 residues. V was clipped by 3 bases and J by 13 bases, with 19 bases between them. CDR1 is SGHVS and CDR2 is FQNEAQ in the germline V gene.

The chain uses TRBV6-5 and TRBJ1-1; 8 nucleotides line up with TRBD1. J gave up 11 bases and V 6 bases, and 8 bases lay outside the gene matches. CDR1 is MNHEY and CDR2 is SVGAGI in the germline V gene. The CDR3 extends over 12 amino acids. The CDR3 loop reads CASRVTGDKAFF. For the CDR3, the DNA is TGTGCCAGCAGGGTGACAGGGGACAAGGCTTTCTTT.

J is TRBJ1-2 and V is TRBV5-1, with 12 bases aligning to TRBD1. The CDR3 covers 17 residues. Losses at the gene ends were 2 bases for V and 4 bases for J; bases not matched to a gene: 9. CDR1 and CDR2 from the germline V gene are SGHRS and YFSETQ. This CDR3 reads CASSFSGTGGGVYGYTF. The CDR3 coding sequence is TGCGCCAGCAGCTTTTCCGGGACAGGGGGCGGCGTCTATGGCTACACCTTC.

The chain is built from TRBV30 and TRBJ2-5, with 8 bases identical to TRBD1. Losses at the gene ends were 5 bases for V and 2 bases for J; bases not matched to a gene: 7. The CDR3 extends over 14 amino acids. The V gene's germline CDR1 is GTSNPN and CDR2 SVGIG (reference sequence). DNA of the CDR3: TGTGCCTGGGGACAGGGTGCAGGGCAAGAGACCCAGTACTTC. Protein sequence: CAWGQGAGQETQYF. Full variable domain (outside the CDR3, taken from reference TRBV30 and TRBJ2-5): SQTIHQWPATLVQPVGSPLSLECTVEGTSNPNLYWYRQAAGRGLQLLFYSVGIGQISSEVPQNLSASRPQDRQFILSSKKLLLSDSGFYLCAWGQGAGQETQYFGPGTRLLVL.

CDR3 sequence: CASSPRTGRIYEQYF. CDR3 bases: TGTGCCAGCAGCCCGAGGACAGGGAGAATCTACGAGCAGTACTTC. The chain carries TRBV7-9 and TRBJ2-7; the match to TRBD1 covers 8 bases. Germline CDR1 SEHNR, CDR2 FQNEAQ (reference sequence). The V and J ends lost 5 bases and 3 bases, in that order; junction bases with no gene match: 9. The CDR3 loop spans 15 amino acids.

CDR3 nucleotide sequence: TGTGCCAGCCATTCAGGGGGCGAATATGGCTACACCTTC. It translates to CASHSGGEYGYTF. The genes are TRBV12-3 or TRBV12-4 and TRBJ1-2; 8 bases fit TRBD1. The length of the CDR3 is 13 residues. V lost 8 bases and J lost 5; bases outside the gene matches: 7.

The chain links TRBV10-2 to TRBJ2-7; a possible D gene is TRBD2 (5 bases). The CDR3 spans 12 residues. V shed 8 bases and J shed 4 bases, with 12 bases lying between them. Germline CDR1 WSHSY, CDR2 SAAADI. The CDR3 loop reads CASSDGIYEQYF. The CDR3 DNA reads as TGCGCCAGCTCCGACGGGATTTACGAGCAGTACTTC.

The chain combines TRBV4-2 with TRBJ2-1, with 13 bases that match TRBD2. With 0 bases clipped from V and 1 base from J, the junction kept 3 bases outside the gene matches. CDR3 length: 18 residues. Germline values: CDR1 LGHNA, CDR2 YNFKEQ. CDR3 in DNA: TGTGCCAGCAGCCAAGATGCGACTAGCGGGGGGTCCTACAATGAGCAGTTCTTC. Translated: CASSQDATSGGSYNEQFF.